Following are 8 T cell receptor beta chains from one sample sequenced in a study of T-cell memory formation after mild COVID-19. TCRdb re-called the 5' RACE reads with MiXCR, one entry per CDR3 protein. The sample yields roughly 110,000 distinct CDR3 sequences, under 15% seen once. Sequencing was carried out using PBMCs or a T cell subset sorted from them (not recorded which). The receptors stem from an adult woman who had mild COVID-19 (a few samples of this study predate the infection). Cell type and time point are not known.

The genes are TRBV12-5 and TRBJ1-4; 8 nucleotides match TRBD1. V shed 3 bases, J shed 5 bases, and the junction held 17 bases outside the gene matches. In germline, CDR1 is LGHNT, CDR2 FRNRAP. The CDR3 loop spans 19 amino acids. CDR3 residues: CASGFLPQDRENPNEKLFF. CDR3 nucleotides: TGTGCTAGTGGTTTCCTACCACAGGACAGGGAAAACCCAAATGAAAAACTGTTTTTT.

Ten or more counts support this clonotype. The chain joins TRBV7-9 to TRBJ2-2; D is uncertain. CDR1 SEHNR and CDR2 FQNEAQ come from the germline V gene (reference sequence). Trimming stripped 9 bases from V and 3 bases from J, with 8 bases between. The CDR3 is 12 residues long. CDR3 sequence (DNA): TGTGCCAGTATTCAGGACACCGGGGAGCTGTTTTTT. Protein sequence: CASIQDTGELFF.

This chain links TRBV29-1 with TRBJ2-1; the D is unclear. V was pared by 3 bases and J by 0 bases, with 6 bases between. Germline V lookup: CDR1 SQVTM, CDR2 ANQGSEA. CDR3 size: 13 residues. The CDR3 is CSVDPSSYNEQFF. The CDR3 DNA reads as TGCAGCGTTGATCCGAGCTCCTACAATGAGCAGTTCTTC.

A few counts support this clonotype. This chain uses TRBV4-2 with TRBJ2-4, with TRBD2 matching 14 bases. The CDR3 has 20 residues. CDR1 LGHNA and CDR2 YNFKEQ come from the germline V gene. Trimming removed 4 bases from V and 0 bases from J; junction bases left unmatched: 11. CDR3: CASSPQRLAGGPVAKNIQYF. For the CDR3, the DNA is TGTGCCAGCAGCCCACAGCGACTAGCGGGAGGGCCCGTAGCCAAAAACATTCAGTACTTC.

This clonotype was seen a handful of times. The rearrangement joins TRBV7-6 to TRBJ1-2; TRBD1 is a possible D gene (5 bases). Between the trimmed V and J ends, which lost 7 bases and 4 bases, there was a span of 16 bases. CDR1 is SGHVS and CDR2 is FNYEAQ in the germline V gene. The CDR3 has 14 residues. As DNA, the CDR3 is TGTGCCAGCAAGGAGGATCCAGGGACCTATGGCTACACCTTC. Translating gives CASKEDPGTYGYTF.

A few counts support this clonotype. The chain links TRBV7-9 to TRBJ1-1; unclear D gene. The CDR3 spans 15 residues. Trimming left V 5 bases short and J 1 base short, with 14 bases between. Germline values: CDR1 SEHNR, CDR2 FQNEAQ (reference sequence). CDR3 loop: CASSPETAQNTEAFF. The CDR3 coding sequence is TGTGCCAGCAGCCCCGAGACCGCACAGAACACTGAAGCTTTCTTT.

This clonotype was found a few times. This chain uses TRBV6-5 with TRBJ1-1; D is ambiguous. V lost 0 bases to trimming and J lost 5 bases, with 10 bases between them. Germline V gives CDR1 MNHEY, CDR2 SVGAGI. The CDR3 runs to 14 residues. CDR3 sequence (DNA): TGTGCCAGCAGTTACTCAGCGGGGAAAACTGAAGCTTTCTTT. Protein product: CASSYSAGKTEAFF.

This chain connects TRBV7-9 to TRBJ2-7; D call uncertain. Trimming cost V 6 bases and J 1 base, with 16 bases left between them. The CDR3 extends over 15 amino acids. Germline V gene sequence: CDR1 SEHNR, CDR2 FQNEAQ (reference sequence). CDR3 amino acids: CASSPKGSSSYEQYF. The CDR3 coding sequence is TGTGCCAGCAGTCCTAAGGGCTCTAGTTCCTACGAGCAGTACTTC.